These T cell receptor beta chains were read from a single sample in a study of shared clonotypes between healthy human individuals. Method: immunoSEQ multiplex PCR; TCRdb's copy keeps in-frame clones and lacks some. The table has over 2 million clones, about nine tenths seen once. Sample: naive CD4+ T cells from PBMCs. The origin of the receptors is a man between 18 and 35 years old in good health. Some clones in this sample may be carry-over from other donors' samples. CDR3s include the opening cysteine and the closing phenylalanine or tryptophan. D genes are given only for firm matches. Part of the rows lack a size; the others show once, few, many or a class for expanded clones.

NA,TRBJ1-6,TRBV28,NA,CASMAPRLGTLHF,TGTGCCAGCATGGCACCGAGGCTAGGGACCCTCCACTTT
NA,TRBJ1-5,TRBV28,NA,CASRPGGALEPQHF,TGTGCCAGCAGACCCGGGGGGGCCTTGGAGCCCCAGCATTTT
NA,TRBJ2-7,TRBV28,NA,CASKIALGEQYF,TGTGCCAGCAAAATCGCTCTTGGCGAGCAGTACTTC
TRBD2,TRBJ2-5,TRBV2,NA,CASRPGLAGGPRGETQYF,TGTGCCAGCAGGCCGGGACTAGCGGGAGGGCCGAGAGGAGAGACCCAGTACTTC
NA,TRBJ2-1,TRBV11-3,NA,CASSTGTQIYNEQFF,TGTGCCAGCAGCACCGGGACACAAATCTACAATGAGCAGTTCTTC
TRBD2,TRBJ2-1,TRBV7-3,NA,CASSFLAGVAYNEQFF,TGTGCCAGCAGCTTCCTAGCGGGGGTCGCCTACAATGAGCAGTTCTTC
TRBD1,TRBJ1-2,TRBV5-5,NA,CASSIQTGLIGYGYTF,TGTGCCAGCAGCATCCAGACAGGGTTAATAGGCTATGGCTACACCTTC
NA,TRBJ2-7,TRBV5-1,NA,CASSLDRTTYEQYF,TGCGCCAGCAGCTTGGATCGGACGACCTACGAGCAGTACTTC
NA,TRBJ2-7,TRBV10-2,NA,CASSAETYEQYF,TGCGCCAGCTCAGCGGAAACTTACGAGCAGTACTTC
NA,TRBJ2-5,TRBV4-1,NA,CASSQALTTTEETQYF,TGCGCCAGCAGCCAAGCCCTAACTACTACGGAAGAGACCCAGTACTTC
TRBD2,TRBJ2-1,TRBV11-3,NA,CASSAGLAGGPGNEQFF,TGTGCCAGCAGCGCAGGACTAGCGGGAGGGCCTGGTAATGAGCAGTTCTTC
NA,TRBJ1-4,TRBV27,NA,CASSPTPGRWDEKLFF,TGTGCCAGCAGTCCCACTCCCGGACGCTGGGATGAAAAACTGTTTTTT
TRBD1,TRBJ1-5,TRBV6-6,NA,CASSSTPETGGLHF,TGTGCCAGCAGTTCGACGCCCGAGACAGGGGGCCTCCATTTT
NA,TRBJ2-2,TRBV2,NA,CASSAEQITNTGELFF,TGTGCCAGCAGTGCAGAACAGATAACGAACACCGGGGAGCTGTTTTTT
TRBD1,TRBJ1-2,TRBV6-5,NA,CASSSRTGYNYGYTF,TGTGCCAGCAGTTCCAGGACAGGTTATAACTATGGCTACACCTTC
NA,TRBJ1-5,TRBV28,NA,CASSLQADGQPQHF,TGTGCCAGCAGTTTACAGGCGGATGGACAGCCCCAGCATTTT
NA,TRBJ2-1,TRBV28,NA,CASTRRSSNEQFF,TGTGCCAGCACCCGGCGGTCATCCAATGAGCAGTTCTTC
NA,TRBJ1-1,TRBV30,few,CAWSVFGGITEAFF,TGTGCCTGGAGTGTATTTGGGGGAATAACTGAAGCTTTCTTT
NA,TRBJ2-7,TRBV11-2,NA,CASSFHGASYEQYF,TGTGCCAGCAGCTTTCATGGTGCCTCCTACGAGCAGTACTTC
NA,TRBJ1-3,TRBV20-1,NA,CSARDDLTIYF,TGCAGTGCTAGAGATGACCTCACCATATATTTT
TRBD1,TRBJ1-3,TRBV7-9,NA,CASSLRGQGLSGNTIYF,TGTGCCAGCAGCTTGCGCGGACAGGGGCTCTCTGGAAACACCATATATTTT
TRBD2,TRBJ2-7,TRBV5-4,once,CASSFASGRDYEQYF,TGTGCCAGCAGCTTCGCTAGCGGGAGGGACTACGAGCAGTACTTC
NA,TRBJ1-2,TRBV19,NA,CASSTTRGASYGYTF,TGTGCCAGTAGTACCACTCGGGGGGCTAGCTATGGCTACACCTTC
NA,TRBJ1-3,TRBV5-6,once,CASSLWSAGSLRNTIYF,TGTGCCAGCAGCTTGTGGTCGGCAGGGTCATTAAGAAACACCATATATTTT
TRBD2,TRBJ2-7,TRBV30,NA,CAWSPLAGGPSYEQYF,TGTGCCTGGAGTCCACTAGCGGGAGGGCCCTCCTACGAGCAGTACTTC
NA,TRBJ1-2,TRBV28,NA,CASSLEGFYSRGYTF,TGTGCCAGCAGTTTAGAAGGGTTTTATTCGCGAGGCTACACCTTC